Listed here are 18 T cell receptor delta chains from one sample, sequenced in a study of gamma-delta chains in newborns, infants, children. TCRdb reanalysed the reads via CATT. The sample yields 8,500 to 14,000 delta-chain clones, 8.5% to 9% seen once. Sample: blood. These receptors came from a child who was a newborn, infant or young child, either healthy, febrile or measles-vaccinated (not recorded which).

This clone was counted only a few times. The sample has other DNA sequences that encode this CDR3 too. V is TRDV2 and J is TRDJ1, with D perhaps matching TRDD3 (5 bases). CDR3 length: 14 amino acids. Per germline, CDR1 GEAIGNYY and CDR2 EKD. Deletions cut 1 base from V and 2 bases from J, with 10 bases between. The CDR3 DNA follows: TGTGCCTGTGACACTCTCCTGGGAACCGATAAACTCATCTTT. Translated: CACDTLLGTDKLIF.

This clone has a handful of counts. V is TRDV1 and J is TRDJ1; 9 bases are shared with TRDD3. CDR3 length equals 15 residues. V was pared by 6 bases and J by 3 bases, with 8 bases of the junction left unmatched. From germline, CDR1 is TSWWSYY and CDR2 QGS. CDR3 region: CALGGGYSGADKLIF. The CDR3 DNA follows: TGTGCTCTTGGTGGGGGATATTCGGGGGCCGATAAACTCATCTTT.

J is TRDJ3 and V is TRDV2; D is ambiguous. Germline lookup yields CDR1 GEAIGNYY and CDR2 EKD. The CDR3 contains 20 residues. Deletions cut 0 bases from V and 0 bases from J, with 17 bases between. The DNA for the CDR3 is TGTGCCTGTGACACCGTGAAGTCCTCCCAACACTCCTGGGACACCCGACAGATGTTTTTC. This translates into CACDTVKSSQHSWDTRQMFF.

A note on this clone: This sample also contains other DNA sequences that code for the same CDR3. This chain joins TRDV2 and TRDJ1; D unresolved. This CDR3 is built from 16 residues. Germline-derived CDR1 and CDR2 are GEAIGNYY and EKD. Trimming removed 0 bases at V and 0 bases at J, with 13 bases between. The CDR3 is CACDTVGTPYTDKLIF. The CDR3 region has the DNA TGTGCCTGTGACACCGTAGGGACCCCGTACACCGATAAACTCATCTTT.

The genes are TRDV2 and TRDJ1; TRDD3 matches at 7 bases. Unmatched junction bases numbered 6, after V lost 0 bases and J lost 0 bases. Germline V lookup: CDR1 GEAIGNYY, CDR2 EKD. The CDR3 covers 16 residues. The CDR3 nucleotides read TGTGCCTGTGACACCTTACTGGGGAAGTACACCGATAAACTCATCTTT. This sequence encodes CACDTLLGKYTDKLIF.

The J gene was identified as TRDJ2, and no V gene was called; TRDD3 reflects the table's D call only, with no check against the DNA. This CDR3 region has 19 residues. CDR3 DNA: TGTGCCTGTGATCCCATACGTTCGGGGACCGGGGCTTTGACAGCACAACTCTTCTTT. This gives the protein CACDPIRSGTGALTAQLFF.

This clone turned up a few times. The chain employs TRDV2 and TRDJ1; 12 bases are shared with TRDD3. Germline assignment: CDR1 GEAIGNYY and CDR2 EKD. The V gene end was trimmed by 5 bases and the J gene end by 1 base; junction bases not matched to a gene: 10. The CDR3 contains 17 residues. Here the CDR3 DNA reads TGTGCCTGTGTCGGACTGGGGGATACTCAGCCCACCGATAAACTCATCTTT. This sequence encodes CACVGLGDTQPTDKLIF.

The chain uses TRDV2 and TRDJ1; perhaps TRDD3 as D (5 bases). TCRdb records no J gene; here it was assigned by comparing the DNA to germline. V lost 1 base to trimming and J lost 3 bases, with 11 bases between them. The CDR3 is made up of 14 amino acids. Germline V gene data show CDR1 as GEAIGNYY and CDR2 as EKD. The CDR3 region is CACDTAGAPDKLIF. The CDR3 DNA reads as TGTGCCTGTGACACGGCGGGGGCCCCCGATAAACTCATCTTT.

This clone was observed a few times. This chain links TRDV2 with TRDJ1, with 11 positions matching TRDD3. Germline CDR1 is GEAIGNYY and CDR2 is EKD. With 0 bases clipped from V and 0 bases from J, the junction kept 8 bases outside the gene matches. CDR3 length: 18 amino acids. CDR3 amino acids: CACDTVGGGYVNTDKLIF. The DNA of the CDR3 is TGTGCCTGTGACACCGTAGGTGGGGGATACGTTAACACCGATAAACTCATCTTT.

V usage is TRDV2 and J usage is TRDJ1; 10 bases fit TRDD3. This CDR3 has 19 amino acids. Germline V gene data show CDR1 as GEAIGNYY and CDR2 as EKD. J lost 0 bases, V lost 0 bases, and 12 bases had no gene match. The CDR3 DNA is TGTGCCTGTGACACCGTCAATGGGGGATACCTACATTACACCGATAAACTCATCTTT. It is translated as CACDTVNGGYLHYTDKLIF.

The rearrangement links TRDV2 to TRDJ2; 12 bases are shared with TRDD3. Looked up from germline, CDR1 is GEAIGNYY and CDR2 is EKD. Trimming at V came to 1 base and at J to 8 bases, leaving 13 bases not matched to a gene. The CDR3 runs 18 residues. The DNA for the CDR3 is TGTGCCTGTGACACGGTCGGGCTGGGGGATACGAATTCCGCACAACTCTTCTTT. This sequence encodes CACDTVGLGDTNSAQLFF.

This chain links TRDV2 with TRDJ1; the D gene is possibly TRDD3 (5 bases). There are 14 residues in the CDR3. The germline CDR1 and CDR2 sequences are GEAIGNYY and EKD. Between the trimmed V and J ends, which lost 4 bases and 2 bases, there was a span of 13 bases. The CDR3, as DNA: TGTGCCTGTGATGGTATAGGGGGTACCGATAAACTCATCTTT. This encodes CACDGIGGTDKLIF.

This clone has just a few counts. At one end, the junction sequence differs from germline, possibly due to a read error. The rearrangement links TRDV2 to TRDJ3, with 13 bases identical to TRDD3. Germline assignment: CDR1 GEAIGNYY and CDR2 EKD. This CDR3 spans 20 amino acids. The CDR3 nucleotides read TGTGCCTGTGACACCACTGGGGGATACGGTTCCTCCTGGGACACCCGACAGATGTTCTTC. Amino acid sequence: CACDTTGGYGSSWDTRQMFF.

The gene calls are TRDV2 and TRDJ1; 9 bases are shared with TRDD3. TCRdb is silent on the J gene; assignment here came from matching the DNA to germline. Trimming removed 0 bases from V and 0 bases from J; junction bases left unmatched: 10. Germline assignment: CDR1 GEAIGNYY and CDR2 EKD. This CDR3 is 18 amino acids long. The CDR3 DNA reads as TGTGCCTGTGACACCGTTACTGGGGGACCCCTCTACACCGATAAACTCATCTTT. Its translation: CACDTVTGGPLYTDKLIF.

V gene TRDV2 combines with J gene TRDJ1, with TRDD3 matching over 13 bases. TCRdb records no J gene; here it was assigned by comparing the DNA to germline. J was trimmed by 2 bases and V by 2 bases; bases with no gene match: 7. There are 17 residues in the CDR3. Germline V gives CDR1 GEAIGNYY, CDR2 EKD. The CDR3 protein is CACDNVLGDTTTDKLIF. CDR3 sequence (DNA): TGTGCCTGTGACAACGTACTGGGGGATACGACTACCGATAAACTCATCTTT.

Worth noting for this clone: The junction shows a germline mismatch at one end, possibly a read error. V is TRDV2 and J is TRDJ3, with 8 bases that match TRDD3. TCRdb does not report a J gene; here it was assigned by matching the DNA to germline references. Germline CDR1 GEAIGNYY, CDR2 EKD. The CDR3 covers 24 residues. This CDR3 reads CACDRLPSNPLGELSSWDTRQMFF. CDR3 in DNA: TGTGCCTGCGACAGGTTGCCTTCAAACCCCCTGGGGGAACTAAGCTCCTGGGACACCCGACAGATGTTTTTC.

This clone was counted only a few times. The same CDR3 can be traced to other DNA sequences in this sample. The CDR3 nucleotides read TGTGCCTGTGACACCCTACTGGGGACCGATAAACTCATCTTT. It is translated as CACDTLLGTDKLIF. V is TRDV2 and J is TRDJ1; 7 nucleotides line up with TRDD3. Trimming took 0 bases from V and 2 from J; bases not matched to a gene: 2. The germline CDR1 and CDR2 sequences are GEAIGNYY and EKD. This CDR3 has 14 residues.

This clone was observed a handful of times. Other DNA sequences within the sample encode an identical CDR3. This chain connects TRDV2 to TRDJ1; 12 bases are shared with TRDD3. Germline V gene lookup returns CDR1 GEAIGNYY and CDR2 EKD. V trimming: 2 bases; J trimming: 4 bases; junction bases outside the gene matches: 4. CDR3 size: 15 residues. CDR3 nucleotides: TGTGCCTGTGACAAACTGGGGGATACTGTCGATAAACTCATCTTT. Protein: CACDKLGDTVDKLIF.